One sample yielded the 32 T cell receptor beta chains listed below, sequenced in a study of blood T cell repertoires in COVID-19 (dated by TCRdb to about 2020). Libraries came from the immunoSEQ multiplex PCR assay. TCRdb's version of the immuneACCESS table is confined to in-frame rearrangements and falls short of the full clone set. An unresolved V gene accounts for under half of the shortfall where checked; the remainder is of unknown origin. This sample has more than 350,000 clones in its table, and approximately 92% of those were observed once. More than 0.8% of the sample is in the top ten clones. Input material: PBMCs or T cells enriched from blood (not recorded which). The receptors here all came from a man aged 18 to 30 who had recovered from COVID-19.

This clone occurred once. This chain uses TRBV28 with TRBJ2-2; D is uncertain. The CDR3 length is 12 residues. Looked up from germline, CDR1 is MDHEN and CDR2 is SYDVKM. V was trimmed by 10 bases and J by 0 bases, leaving 6 bases between them. The CDR3 reads CATNSNTGELFF. The CDR3 bases are TGTGCCACTAATTCGAACACCGGGGAGCTGTTTTTT.

This chain joins TRBV6-2 or TRBV6-3 and TRBJ2-7, with a possible D match to TRBD1 (6 bases). Germline V gives CDR1 MNHEY, CDR2 SVGEGT. There are 16 residues in the CDR3. Trimming removed 2 bases at V and 4 bases at J, with 18 bases between. The chain's CDR3 is CASSYRLRDNVYEQYF. The CDR3 nucleotides are TGTGCCAGCAGTTACCGCCTCCGGGACAACGTATACGAGCAGTACTTC.

The rearrangement uses TRBV27 and TRBJ1-1; possibly TRBD1 for D (5 bases). Germline V lookup: CDR1 MNHEY, CDR2 SMNVEV (reference sequence). Deletions cut 6 bases from V and 0 bases from J, with 11 bases between. There are 14 residues in the CDR3. The CDR3 region has the DNA TGTGCCAGCAGCCAGGGAAACATGAACACTGAAGCTTTCTTT. The encoded protein is CASSQGNMNTEAFF.

This chain joins TRBV6-2 or TRBV6-3 and TRBJ2-7; no clear D gene. The germline V gene encodes CDR1 MNHEY and CDR2 SVGEGT. Trimming pared 0 bases from V and 6 bases from J, leaving 21 bases between. The CDR3 is 17 residues long. The CDR3, as DNA: TGTGCCAGCAGTTACTCGACTTATCTAATCGCCCGAGGCGAGCAGTACTTC. Amino acids: CASSYSTYLIARGEQYF.

This clone has just a few counts. The chain joins TRBV20-1 to TRBJ2-1; D uncertain. Per germline, CDR1 DFQATT and CDR2 SNEGSKA (reference sequence). V lost 0 bases, J lost 13 bases, and 10 bases lay in between. The CDR3 consists of 11 residues. The CDR3 region has the DNA TGCAGTGCTAGAGATGGCCCCCCCCAGTTCTTC. Translation: CSARDGPPQFF.

The genes are TRBV9 and TRBJ2-6; no firm D call. Trimming took off 0 bases at V and 4 bases at J, with 5 bases between the two ends. Germline V gene sequence: CDR1 SGDLS, CDR2 YYNGEE. The CDR3 sequence is 14 residues long. CDR3: CASSVGSGANVLTF. The DNA for the CDR3 is TGTGCCAGCAGCGTAGGTAGCGGGGCCAACGTCCTGACTTTC. Full variable domain (missing parts from reference TRBV9 and TRBJ2-6): DSGVTQTPKHLITATGQRVTLRCSPRSGDLSVYWYQQSLDQGLQFLIQYYNGEERAKGNILERFSAQQFPDLHSELNLSSLELGDSALYFCASSVGSGANVLTFGAGSRLTVL.

This rearrangement joins TRBV15 to TRBJ1-5; tentative D call: TRBD1 (6 bases). Deletions cut 1 base from V and 1 base from J, with 8 bases between. The CDR3 has 15 amino acids. Germline V gene data show CDR1 as LNHNV and CDR2 as YYDKDF (reference sequence). In DNA, the CDR3 is TGTGCCACCAGCAGAGGAGGACAGAGCAATCAGCCCCAGCATTTT. It is translated as CATSRGGQSNQPQHF.

V usage is TRBV13 and J usage is TRBJ1-5; D is unresolved. The CDR3 extends over 12 amino acids. The V gene's germline CDR1 is PRHDT and CDR2 FYEKMQ (reference sequence). Trimming pared 4 bases from V and 4 bases from J, leaving 5 bases between. CDR3 amino acids: CASSSLNQPQHF. The CDR3 region has the DNA TGTGCCAGCAGCTCATTGAATCAGCCCCAGCATTTT.

The genes are TRBV7-8 and TRBJ1-5, with D possibly matching TRBD1 (6 bases). V lost 5 bases and J lost 4, with 18 bases in between. Germline V lookup: CDR1 SGHVS, CDR2 FQNEAQ. The CDR3 sequence is 16 residues long. CDR3 amino acids: CASSVGGRRGNQPQHF. CDR3 in DNA: TGTGCCAGCAGCGTAGGGGGTCGCCGGGGAAATCAGCCCCAGCATTTT.

DNA of the CDR3: TGTGCCAGCAGTTTCCAGCCCAGGGAAAAACTGTTTTTT. Residues: CASSFQPREKLFF. This chain links TRBV28 with TRBJ1-4; D is unresolved. V was pared by 3 bases and J by 8 bases, with 10 bases between. CDR1 is MDHEN, CDR2 SYDVKM, per germline. CDR3 length: 13 amino acids.

V is TRBV10-3 and J is TRBJ2-7, with TRBD2 identical over 9 bases. The germline V gene encodes CDR1 ENHRY and CDR2 SYGVKD. The CDR3 is 16 amino acids. J lost 2 bases, V lost 5 bases, and 10 bases had no gene match. The CDR3: CAISPRGAGGPYEQYF. The CDR3 region has the DNA TGTGCCATCAGTCCCAGGGGAGCGGGAGGCCCCTACGAGCAGTACTTC.

This rearrangement joins TRBV24-1 to TRBJ1-5; TRBD1 matches 8 bases. V dropped 2 bases and J dropped 5; count of bases not matched to a gene: 7. This CDR3 is built from 16 residues. Germline CDR1 reads KGHDR; CDR2 reads SFDVKD. Here the CDR3 DNA reads TGTGCCACCAGTGATTCCGACAGGGGCTTAGATCAGCCCCAGCATTTT. It specifies CATSDSDRGLDQPQHF.

V usage is TRBV5-1 and J usage is TRBJ2-2, with 9 bases aligning to TRBD1. The CDR3 spans 18 residues. Losses at the gene ends were 0 bases for V and 5 bases for J; bases not matched to a gene: 11. Germline CDR1 and CDR2: SGHRS and YFSETQ. The CDR3 DNA is TGCGCCAGCAGCTTGGATCTTATCGGGACAGGGACAACCGGGGAGCTGTTTTTT. Protein sequence: CASSLDLIGTGTTGELFF. The full variable domain, rest sourced from reference TRBV5-1 and TRBJ2-2, is KAGVTQTPRYLIKTRGQQVTLSCSPISGHRSVSWYQQTPGQGLQFLFEYFSETQRNKGNFPGRFSGRQFSNSRSEMNVSTLELGDSALYLCASSLDLIGTGTTGELFFGEGSRLTVL.

The chain carries TRBV10-2 and TRBJ1-6; D uncertain. There are 12 residues in the CDR3. Germline lookup yields CDR1 WSHSY and CDR2 SAAADI. V dropped 3 bases and J dropped 7 bases, with 4 bases sitting between them. The DNA for the CDR3 is TGCGCCAGCAGTGATGGCAATTCACCCCTCCACTTT. Encoded protein: CASSDGNSPLHF.

The rearrangement links TRBV9 to TRBJ2-7; D possibly corresponds to TRBD2 (6 bases). Germline assignment: CDR1 SGDLS and CDR2 YYNGEE. Trimming stripped 0 bases from V and 2 bases from J, with 9 bases between. The CDR3 runs 14 residues. CDR3 sequence: CASSVEGRTYEQYF. CDR3 coding DNA: TGTGCCAGCAGCGTAGAGGGGAGGACCTACGAGCAGTACTTC.

The genes are TRBV6-4 and TRBJ1-6; TRBD1 aligns across 8 bases. After removal of 4 bases from V and 0 bases from J, the junction contained 11 bases not matched to a gene. The CDR3 is made up of 19 amino acids. Germline CDR1 is MRHNA and CDR2 is SNTAGT. This CDR3 reads CASSVSPRQGSSYNSPLHF. The CDR3 coding sequence is TGTGCCAGCAGTGTCTCGCCCCGACAGGGGAGCTCCTATAATTCACCCCTCCACTTT.

The chain carries TRBV5-6 and TRBJ2-7, with 8 nucleotides matching TRBD2. The V gene's germline CDR1 is SGHDT and CDR2 YYEEEE. The V segment lost 1 base and the J segment 3 bases; nucleotides outside the gene matches: 3. The CDR3 has 14 amino acids. CDR3 region: CASSLSGRYYEQYF. The DNA for the CDR3 is TGTGCCAGCAGCTTGAGCGGGAGATACTACGAGCAGTACTTC.

This clone was observed a handful of times. The chain recombines TRBV28 with TRBJ2-7; 10 nucleotides align to TRBD1. CDR1 is MDHEN, CDR2 SYDVKM, per germline. V was pared by 8 bases and J by 1 base, with 2 bases of the junction left unmatched. The CDR3 is 13 amino acids. Here the CDR3 DNA reads TGTGCCAGCCGGGACAGGGGATCCTACGAGCAGTACTTC. Protein sequence: CASRDRGSYEQYF.

This rearrangement joins TRBV11-2 to TRBJ2-1, with D possibly TRBD2 on 5 matching bases. Germline values: CDR1 SGHAT, CDR2 FQNNGV. The ends were cut back, 3 bases at V and 5 bases at J, with 17 bases in the middle. CDR3 length: 16 residues. The chain's CDR3 is CASSFGTAGHDNEQFF. The DNA of the CDR3 is TGTGCCAGCAGCTTTGGTACGGCGGGCCACGACAATGAGCAGTTCTTC.

The V call is TRBV24-1, the J call TRBJ2-7, with 7 bases fitting TRBD1. The CDR3 covers 19 residues. Looked up from germline, CDR1 is KGHDR and CDR2 is SFDVKD. V was clipped by 3 bases and J by 4 bases; unmatched bases: 20. CDR3 nucleotide sequence: TGTGCCACCAGTGATCCGAAACCAATTGACAGGGAAGGGTTGTACGAGCAGTACTTC. It specifies CATSDPKPIDREGLYEQYF.

V usage is TRBV4-2 and J usage is TRBJ2-5, with a possible D match to TRBD2 (5 bases). The CDR3 contains 17 residues. The V and J ends lost 1 base and 5 bases respectively, with 20 bases between them. Germline V lookup: CDR1 LGHNA, CDR2 YNFKEQ. The CDR3 is CASSQVYGGHPRETQYF. CDR3 bases: TGTGCCAGCAGCCAAGTCTATGGCGGGCATCCGAGGGAGACCCAGTACTTC.

V usage is TRBV6-5 and J usage is TRBJ2-1; D uncertain. Per the germline V gene, CDR1 is MNHEY and CDR2 is SVGAGI. Trimming took 3 bases from V and 2 from J, leaving 8 bases between them. CDR3 size: 14 residues. The DNA for the CDR3 is TGTGCCAGCAGTTATCTAGGAACCTACAATGAGCAGTTCTTC. As protein: CASSYLGTYNEQFF.

The chain recombines TRBV29-1 with TRBJ1-4, with D uncertain. V was clipped by 4 bases and J by 4 bases, with 10 bases between them. Germline V gives CDR1 SQVTM, CDR2 ANQGSEA. This CDR3 has 13 amino acids. CDR3: CSVGQAINEKLFF. The CDR3 DNA is TGCAGCGTTGGGCAGGCGATTAATGAAAAACTGTTTTTT.

CDR3 region: CASSLGQDYTF. The CDR3 region has the DNA TGTGCCAGCAGCCTTGGACAAGACTACACCTTC. This chain links TRBV7-9 with TRBJ1-2; tentatively, D is TRBD1 (5 bases). Trimming shortened V by 5 bases and J by 10 bases, and 11 bases separated the two germline ends. Looked up from germline, CDR1 is SEHNR and CDR2 is FQNEAQ (reference sequence). The CDR3 spans 11 residues.

The chain joins TRBV19 to TRBJ1-4; no clear D. Looked up from germline, CDR1 is LNHDA and CDR2 is SQIVND (reference sequence). The CDR3 runs to 16 residues. Trimming pared 3 bases from V and 6 bases from J, leaving 17 bases between. The DNA of the CDR3 is TGTGCCAGTAGTATTCTTCCCGGGAGACTAGATGAAAAACTGTTTTTT. Protein: CASSILPGRLDEKLFF.

The chain links TRBV6-2 or TRBV6-3 to TRBJ1-2; D unclear. Germline lookup yields CDR1 MNHEY and CDR2 SVGEGT. The CDR3 runs 13 residues. V lost 4 bases and J lost 3, with 9 bases in between. The CDR3 loop reads CASSFTEHYGYTF. CDR3 nucleotides: TGTGCCAGCAGTTTCACAGAACACTATGGCTACACCTTC.

The V gene is TRBV5-4, the J gene TRBJ2-5, with a tentative D call TRBD1 (5 bases). The CDR3 spans 13 residues. The germline V gene has CDR1 SGHNT and CDR2 YYREEE (reference sequence). V dropped 4 bases and J dropped 4 bases, with 11 bases sitting between them. Here the CDR3 DNA reads TGTGCCAGCAGCCCACAGGCTACAGAGACCCAGTACTTC. This encodes CASSPQATETQYF.

This chain connects TRBV19 to TRBJ1-2, with 9 bases lining up with TRBD1. V lost 9 bases to trimming and J lost 5 bases; unmatched junction nucleotides: 16. Germline V CDR1 and CDR2: LNHDA, SQIVND (reference sequence). The CDR3 length is 16 residues. The DNA for the CDR3 is TGTGCCAGCAGTGGTCGAGGTGGACAGGGGAAATATGGCTACACCTTC. Residues: CASSGRGGQGKYGYTF.

The chain recombines TRBV4-1 with TRBJ2-7, with TRBD1 matching over 12 bases. The CDR3 loop spans 17 amino acids. Germline CDR1 MGHRA, CDR2 YSYEKL. V lost 5 bases to trimming and J lost 2 bases; unmatched junction nucleotides: 10. The CDR3 loop is CASSSIGTGGATYEQYF. The CDR3 nucleotides read TGCGCCAGCAGCTCTATAGGGACAGGGGGCGCGACCTACGAGCAGTACTTC.

V is TRBV4-1 and J is TRBJ1-2, with D possibly matching TRBD1 (6 bases). There are 13 residues in the CDR3. Germline-derived CDR1 and CDR2 are MGHRA and YSYEKL. Trimming left V 3 bases short and J 4 bases short, with 9 bases between. CDR3 DNA: TGCGCCAGCAGCCAGGGGGCTATCTATGGCTACACCTTC. Amino acid sequence: CASSQGAIYGYTF.

CDR3 nucleotide sequence: TGCGCCAGCAGCTTGGCCCAGGCGGGCAATGAGCAGTTCTTC. Its translation is CASSLAQAGNEQFF. J is TRBJ2-1 and V is TRBV5-1, with a tentative D call TRBD2 (5 bases). The V gene lost 0 bases and the J gene lost 6 bases, with 10 bases spanning the gap. This CDR3 comprises 14 residues. CDR1 is SGHRS, CDR2 YFSETQ, per germline.

The J gene is TRBJ2-2, the V gene TRBV4-2, with TRBD1 identical over 7 bases. Trimming at V came to 4 bases and at J to 4 bases, leaving 3 bases not matched to a gene. Germline CDR1 is LGHNA and CDR2 is YNFKEQ. There are 14 residues in the CDR3. Here the CDR3 reads CASSRGDSTGELFF. In nucleotides, the CDR3 is TGTGCCAGCAGCCGAGGGGACAGCACCGGGGAGCTGTTTTTT.